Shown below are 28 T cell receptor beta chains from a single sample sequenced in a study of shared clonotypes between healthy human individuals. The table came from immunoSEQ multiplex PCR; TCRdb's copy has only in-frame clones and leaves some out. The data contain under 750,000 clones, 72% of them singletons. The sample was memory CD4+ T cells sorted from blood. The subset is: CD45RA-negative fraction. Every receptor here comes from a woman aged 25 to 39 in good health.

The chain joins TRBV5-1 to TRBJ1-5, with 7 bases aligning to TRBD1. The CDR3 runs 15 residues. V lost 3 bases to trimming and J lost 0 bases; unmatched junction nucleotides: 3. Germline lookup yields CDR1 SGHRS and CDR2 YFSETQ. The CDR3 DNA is TGCGCCAGCAGCTGGACAGGAGCTAGCAATCAGCCCCAGCATTTT. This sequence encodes CASSWTGASNQPQHF.

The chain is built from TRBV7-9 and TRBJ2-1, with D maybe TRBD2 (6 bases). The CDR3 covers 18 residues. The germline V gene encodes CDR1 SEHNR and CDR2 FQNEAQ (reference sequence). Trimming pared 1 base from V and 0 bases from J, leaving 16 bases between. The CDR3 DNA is TGTGCCAGCAGCTTAGAGAGAGGCGGGGCCTCCTCCTACAATGAGCAGTTCTTC. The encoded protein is CASSLERGGASSYNEQFF. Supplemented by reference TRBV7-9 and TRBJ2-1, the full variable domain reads DTGVSQNPRHKITKRGQNVTFRCDPISEHNRLYWYRQTLGQGPEFLTYFQNEAQLEKSRLLSDRFSAERPKGSFSTLEIQRTEQGDSAMYLCASSLERGGASSYNEQFFGPGTRLTVL.

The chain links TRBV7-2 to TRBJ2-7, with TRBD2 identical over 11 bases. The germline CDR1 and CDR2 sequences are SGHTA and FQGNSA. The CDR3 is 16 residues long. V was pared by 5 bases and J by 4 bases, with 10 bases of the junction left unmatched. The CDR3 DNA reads TGTGCCAGCAGCGTAACTAGCGGGAGCTTCGGGTACGAGCAGTACTTC. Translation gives CASSVTSGSFGYEQYF.

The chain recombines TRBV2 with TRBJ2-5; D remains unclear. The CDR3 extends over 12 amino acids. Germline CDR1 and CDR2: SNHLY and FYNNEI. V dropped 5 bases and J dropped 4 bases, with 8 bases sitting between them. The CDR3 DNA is TGTGCCAGCAGTCCGACCCGAGAGACCCAGTACTTC. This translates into CASSPTRETQYF.

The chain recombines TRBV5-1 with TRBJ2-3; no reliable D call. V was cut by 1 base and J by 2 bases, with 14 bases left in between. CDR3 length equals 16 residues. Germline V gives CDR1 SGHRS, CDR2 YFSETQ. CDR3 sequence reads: CASSLTGGVNTDTQYF. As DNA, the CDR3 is TGCGCCAGCAGCTTGACGGGTGGGGTAAACACAGATACGCAGTATTTT. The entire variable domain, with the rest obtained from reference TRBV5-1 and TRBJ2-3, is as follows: KAGVTQTPRYLIKTRGQQVTLSCSPISGHRSVSWYQQTPGQGLQFLFEYFSETQRNKGNFPGRFSGRQFSNSRSEMNVSTLELGDSALYLCASSLTGGVNTDTQYFGPGTRLTVL.

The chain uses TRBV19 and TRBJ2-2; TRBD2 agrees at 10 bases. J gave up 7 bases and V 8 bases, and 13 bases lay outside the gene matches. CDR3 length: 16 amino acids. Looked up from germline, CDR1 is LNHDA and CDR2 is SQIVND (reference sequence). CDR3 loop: CASYSLAGEWHGELFF. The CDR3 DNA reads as TGTGCCAGTTACTCCCTAGCGGGAGAATGGCACGGGGAGCTGTTTTTT.

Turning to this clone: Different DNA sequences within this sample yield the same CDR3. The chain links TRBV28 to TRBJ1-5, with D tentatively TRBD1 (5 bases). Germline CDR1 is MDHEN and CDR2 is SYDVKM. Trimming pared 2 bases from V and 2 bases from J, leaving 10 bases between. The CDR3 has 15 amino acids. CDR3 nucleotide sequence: TGTGCCAGCAGTTTAAGGGGTGGGGGCAATCAGCCCCAGCATTTT. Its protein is CASSLRGGGNQPQHF.

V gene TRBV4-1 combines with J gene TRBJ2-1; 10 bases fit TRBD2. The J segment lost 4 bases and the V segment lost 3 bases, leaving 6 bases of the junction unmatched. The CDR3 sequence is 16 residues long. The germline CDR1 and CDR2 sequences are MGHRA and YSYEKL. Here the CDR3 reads CASSQPTSGLYNEQFF. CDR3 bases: TGCGCCAGCAGCCAGCCGACTAGCGGGCTTTACAATGAGCAGTTCTTC.

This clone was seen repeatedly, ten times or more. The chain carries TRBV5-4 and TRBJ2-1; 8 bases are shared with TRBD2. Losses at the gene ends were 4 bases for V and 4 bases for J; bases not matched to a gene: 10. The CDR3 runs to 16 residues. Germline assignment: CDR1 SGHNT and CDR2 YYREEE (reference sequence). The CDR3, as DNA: TGTGCCAGCAGCGAGAGGGGACTAGTATCTTACAATGAGCAGTTCTTC. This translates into CASSERGLVSYNEQFF.

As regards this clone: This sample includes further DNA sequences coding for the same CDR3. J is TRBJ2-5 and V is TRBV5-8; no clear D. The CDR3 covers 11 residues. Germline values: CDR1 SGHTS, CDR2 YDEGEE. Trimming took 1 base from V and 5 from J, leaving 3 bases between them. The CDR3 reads CASSLRETQYF. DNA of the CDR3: TGTGCCAGCAGCTTGCGTGAGACCCAGTACTTC.

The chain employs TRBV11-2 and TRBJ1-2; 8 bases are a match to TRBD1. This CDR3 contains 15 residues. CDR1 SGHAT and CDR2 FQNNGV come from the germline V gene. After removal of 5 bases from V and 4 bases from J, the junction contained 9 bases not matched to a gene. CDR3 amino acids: CASSPGTGGFYGYTF. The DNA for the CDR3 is TGTGCCAGCAGCCCGGGAACAGGGGGTTTCTATGGCTACACCTTC.

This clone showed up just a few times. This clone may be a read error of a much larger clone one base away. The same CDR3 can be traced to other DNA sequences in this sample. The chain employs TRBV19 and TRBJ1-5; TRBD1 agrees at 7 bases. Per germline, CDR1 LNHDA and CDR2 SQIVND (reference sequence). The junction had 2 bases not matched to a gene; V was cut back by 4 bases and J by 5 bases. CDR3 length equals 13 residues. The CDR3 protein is CASSRTGDQPQHF. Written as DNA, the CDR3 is TGTGCCAGTAGTAGAACAGGGGATCAGCCCCAGCATTTT.

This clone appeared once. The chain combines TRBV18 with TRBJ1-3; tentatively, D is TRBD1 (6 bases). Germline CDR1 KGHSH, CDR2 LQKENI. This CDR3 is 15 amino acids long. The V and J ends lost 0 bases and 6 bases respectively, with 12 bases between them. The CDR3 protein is CASSPPGRGENTIYF. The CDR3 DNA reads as TGTGCCAGCTCACCACCGGGCAGGGGCGAAAACACCATATATTTT.

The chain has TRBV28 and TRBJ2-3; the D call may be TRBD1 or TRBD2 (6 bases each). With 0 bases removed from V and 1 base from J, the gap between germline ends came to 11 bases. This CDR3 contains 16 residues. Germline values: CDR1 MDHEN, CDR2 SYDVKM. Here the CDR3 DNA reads TGTGCCAGCAGTTTATGGGGGGGCGGGGGCACAGATACGCAGTATTTT. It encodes CASSLWGGGGTDTQYF.

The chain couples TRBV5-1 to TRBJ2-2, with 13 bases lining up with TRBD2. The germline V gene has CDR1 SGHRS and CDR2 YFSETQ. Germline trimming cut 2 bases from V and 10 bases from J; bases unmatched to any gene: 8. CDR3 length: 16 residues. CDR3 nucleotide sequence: TGCGCCAGCAGCTTCTGGACTAGCGGGAGTAAGGTGGAGCTGTTTTTT. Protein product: CASSFWTSGSKVELFF.

CDR3 DNA sequence: TGCGCCAGCAGCCAGGACATTTCCTACGAGCAGTACTTC. Its protein product is CASSQDISYEQYF. The rearrangement links TRBV5-1 to TRBJ2-7; D possibly corresponds to TRBD1 (5 bases). This CDR3 is 13 amino acids long. V was pared by 4 bases and J by 1 base, with 9 bases between. The germline V gene encodes CDR1 SGHRS and CDR2 YFSETQ. The complete variable domain, with remaining parts taken from reference TRBV5-1 and TRBJ2-7, reads KAGVTQTPRYLIKTRGQQVTLSCSPISGHRSVSWYQQTPGQGLQFLFEYFSETQRNKGNFPGRFSGRQFSNSRSEMNVSTLELGDSALYLCASSQDISYEQYFGPGTRLTVT.

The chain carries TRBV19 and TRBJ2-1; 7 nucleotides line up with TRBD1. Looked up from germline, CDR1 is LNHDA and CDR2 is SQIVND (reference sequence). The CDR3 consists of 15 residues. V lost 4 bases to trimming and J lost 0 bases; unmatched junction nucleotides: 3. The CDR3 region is CASSTGQVSYNEQFF. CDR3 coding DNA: TGTGCCAGTAGTACCGGACAGGTCTCCTACAATGAGCAGTTCTTC.

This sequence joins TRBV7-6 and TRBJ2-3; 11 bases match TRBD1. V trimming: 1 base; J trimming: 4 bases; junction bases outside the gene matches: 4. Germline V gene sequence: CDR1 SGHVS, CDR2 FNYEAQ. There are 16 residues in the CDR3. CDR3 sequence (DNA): TGTGCCAGCAGCTTAGACGGGACAGGGGGTGCAGATACGCAGTATTTT. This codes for CASSLDGTGGADTQYF.

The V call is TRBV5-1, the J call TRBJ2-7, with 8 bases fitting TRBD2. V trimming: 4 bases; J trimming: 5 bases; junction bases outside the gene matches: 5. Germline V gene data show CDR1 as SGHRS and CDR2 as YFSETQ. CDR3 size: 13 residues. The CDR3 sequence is CASSEAGVHEQYF. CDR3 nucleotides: TGCGCCAGCAGCGAAGCGGGAGTCCACGAGCAGTACTTC.

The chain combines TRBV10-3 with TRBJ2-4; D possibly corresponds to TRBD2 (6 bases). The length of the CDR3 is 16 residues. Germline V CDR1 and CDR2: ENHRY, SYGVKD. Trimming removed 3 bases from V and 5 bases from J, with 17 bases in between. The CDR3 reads CAISDPYSGAENIQYF. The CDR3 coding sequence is TGTGCCATCAGTGACCCTTATTCGGGAGCGGAAAACATTCAGTACTTC.

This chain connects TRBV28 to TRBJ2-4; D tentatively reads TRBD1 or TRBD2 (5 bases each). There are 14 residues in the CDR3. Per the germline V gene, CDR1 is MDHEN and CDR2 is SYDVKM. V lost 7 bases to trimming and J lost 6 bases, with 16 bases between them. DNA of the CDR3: TGTGCCAGCAACGACCAGGGTGAGGGAAACATTCAGTACTTC. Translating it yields CASNDQGEGNIQYF. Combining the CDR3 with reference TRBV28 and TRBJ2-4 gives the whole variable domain DVKVTQSSRYLVKRTGEKVFLECVQDMDHENMFWYRQDPGLGLRLIYFSYDVKMKEKGDIPEGYSVSREKKERFSLILESASTNQTSMYLCASNDQGEGNIQYFGAGTRLSVL.

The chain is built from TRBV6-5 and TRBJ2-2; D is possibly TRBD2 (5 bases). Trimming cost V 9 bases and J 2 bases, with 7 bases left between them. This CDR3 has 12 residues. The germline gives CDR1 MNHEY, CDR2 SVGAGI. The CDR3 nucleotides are TGTGCCAGTCGGGGAAACACCGGGGAGCTGTTTTTT. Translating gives CASRGNTGELFF.

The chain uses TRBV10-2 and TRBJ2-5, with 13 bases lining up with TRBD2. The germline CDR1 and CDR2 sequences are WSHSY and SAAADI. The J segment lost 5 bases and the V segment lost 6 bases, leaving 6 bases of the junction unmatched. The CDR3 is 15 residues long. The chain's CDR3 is CASRPGLAGVETQYF. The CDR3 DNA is TGCGCCAGCAGGCCAGGACTAGCGGGAGTTGAGACCCAGTACTTC.

The CDR3 is CASSESRGRNEQFF. In DNA form, the CDR3 reads TGCGCCAGCAGTGAGAGCAGGGGACGCAATGAGCAGTTCTTC. V is TRBV10-1 and J is TRBJ2-1; D is perhaps TRBD1 (6 bases). V lost 2 bases and J 6 bases, leaving 11 bases between the germline ends. The CDR3 sequence is 14 residues long. Germline assignment: CDR1 WNHNN and CDR2 SYGVQD (reference sequence).

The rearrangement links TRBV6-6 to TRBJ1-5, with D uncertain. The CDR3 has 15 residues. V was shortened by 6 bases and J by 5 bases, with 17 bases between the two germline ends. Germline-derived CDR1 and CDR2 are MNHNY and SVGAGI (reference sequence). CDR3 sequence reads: CASRQVFPPDQPQHF. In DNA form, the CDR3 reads TGTGCCAGCAGGCAGGTGTTCCCACCGGATCAGCCCCAGCATTTT.

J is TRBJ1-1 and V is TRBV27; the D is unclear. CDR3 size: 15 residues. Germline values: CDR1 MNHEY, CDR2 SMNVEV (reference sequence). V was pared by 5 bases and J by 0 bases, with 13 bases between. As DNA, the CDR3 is TGTGCCAGCAGTAACATTGGGGTCATGAACACTGAAGCTTTCTTT. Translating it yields CASSNIGVMNTEAFF.

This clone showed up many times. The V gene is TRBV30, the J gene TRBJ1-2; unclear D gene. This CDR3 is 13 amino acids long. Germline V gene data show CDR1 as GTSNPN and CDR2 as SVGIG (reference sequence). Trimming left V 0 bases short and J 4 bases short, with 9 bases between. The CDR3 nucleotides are TGTGCCTGGAGTGTATCTAGCGCCTATGGCTACACCTTC. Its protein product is CAWSVSSAYGYTF.

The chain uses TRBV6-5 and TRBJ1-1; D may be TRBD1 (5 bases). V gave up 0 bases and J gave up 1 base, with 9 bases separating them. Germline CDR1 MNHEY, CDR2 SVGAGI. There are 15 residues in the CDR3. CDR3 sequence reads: CASSYSGPPNTEAFF. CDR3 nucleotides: TGTGCCAGCAGTTACTCGGGACCGCCGAACACTGAAGCTTTCTTT.